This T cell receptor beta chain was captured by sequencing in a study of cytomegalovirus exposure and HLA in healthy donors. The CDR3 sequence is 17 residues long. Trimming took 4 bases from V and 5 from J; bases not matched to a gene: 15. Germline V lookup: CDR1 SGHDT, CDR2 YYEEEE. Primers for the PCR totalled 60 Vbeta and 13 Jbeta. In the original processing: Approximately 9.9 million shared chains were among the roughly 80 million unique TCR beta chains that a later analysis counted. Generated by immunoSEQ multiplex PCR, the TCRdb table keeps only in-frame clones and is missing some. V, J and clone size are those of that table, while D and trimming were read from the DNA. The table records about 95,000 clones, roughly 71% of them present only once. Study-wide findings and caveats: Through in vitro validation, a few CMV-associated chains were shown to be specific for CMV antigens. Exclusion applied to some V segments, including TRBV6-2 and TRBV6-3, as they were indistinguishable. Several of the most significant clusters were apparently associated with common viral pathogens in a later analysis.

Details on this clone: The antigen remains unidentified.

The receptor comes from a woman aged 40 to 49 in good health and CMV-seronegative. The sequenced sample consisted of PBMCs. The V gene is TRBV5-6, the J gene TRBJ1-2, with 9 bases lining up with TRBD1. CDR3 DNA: TGTGCCAGCAGCGCAAGTGACATTGGGACAGGGCTTTATGGCTACACCTTC. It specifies CASSASDIGTGLYGYTF.